The present TCR beta chain was sequenced within a study of beta chain features in type 1 diabetes (dated by TCRdb to the late 2010s). About the full investigation: Mean age, gender distribution, total cell number and subset yield were not different between patients and healthy donors. In the study, recently diagnosed type 1 diabetes patients and matched healthy donors were compared on the TCRB repertoires of their sorted circulating CD4+ T cell subsets. Whereas all 30 or so donors provided naive and central memory subsets, regulatory and stem cell-like memory subsets were isolated from just 8 patients and roughly 8 healthy donors. A total of 85 million to 140 million sorted cells were examined across all samples, and the number of cells per subset was strongly correlated with RNA yield. Points the paper makes about the study in general: Type 1 diabetes patients showed a moderate but significant shortening of TCRB CDR3 length in all four CD4+ subsets. PCR might favor shorter templates, but patient and control samples were amplified and corrected together, so any skew would affect both groups equally. Because cDNA was sequenced instead of genomic DNA, highly expressing activated cells could be over-represented, though the groups showed no difference in activation or CD3 levels. Patients with type 1 diabetes made fewer insertions and deleted more nucleotides at VDJ recombination sites, implying thymic rearrangement abnormalities. Because small numbers of individuals were included in the HLA sub-analyses, any influence of HLA type on TCRB rearrangement was left unresolved. Naive, central memory and regulatory TCRB repertoires appeared more similar among patients than among healthy donors.

All of the isolated RNA was reverse transcribed with the High Capacity cDNA Reverse Transcription Kit, so expressed TCRB transcripts were sequenced. Naive, central memory and regulatory T cell samples underwent deep immunoSEQ sequencing, averaging about 3.5 million total reads per sample. Sorted cells were lysed in RLT buffer, and RNA was extracted using DNase-treated RNeasy Micro or Mini kits according to cell number. To prevent cross-contamination, each cell subset was processed individually, whereas patient and healthy donor samples were processed jointly. TCRB sequences were amplified from cDNA with the immunoSEQ multiplex PCR, producing 87-bp fragments spanning the CDR3 region. The amplicons were sequenced using the Illumina HiSeq platform. As for the original processing: PCR bias was corrected computationally using synthetic template baselines, and reads within Hamming distance 2 were collapsed, with unmergeable singletons discarded. Reads were aligned against IMGT so that V, D and J genes, CDR3 length and insertions or deletions at six rearrangement sites could be assigned. Clonotype counts were normalized to sorted cell number within each subset before computing true diversity and Gini coefficients with the tcR R package. Repertoire sharing was quantified using the overlap coefficient calculated on TCRB nucleotide sequences. Out-of-frame TCRB sequences from naive cells were analyzed as a proxy for the pre-selection repertoire. In TCRdb, the immuneACCESS table is reduced to in-frame sequences with V and J assigned. These tables do not hold every clone; where another copy was compared, an unresolved V gene accounts for under half, and the others remain unexplained. The V and J calls and clone size were taken over from that table, and D and trimming were inferred from the DNA. This sample lists about 230,000 clones; about a sixth were detected once. The ten largest clones take up about 0.078% of the sample.

Each donor gave one peripheral blood draw, averaging approximately 110 mL, which was collected into heparinised tubes. A BD FACSAria II and a panel including CD45RO, CCR7, CD25, CD127, CD95 and CD27 were used to sort naive, central memory, regulatory and stem cell-like memory CD4+ T cells. All sorted populations exceeded 98% purity. PBMCs were separated immediately by Lymphoprep density gradient centrifugation and were stained directly, without being cultured. Samples were stained and sorted in pairs, with one healthy donor and one patient per experiment, so that batch effects were minimized. With regard to this clone: Its antigen specificity is not known. Per-base qualities were not stored, and no clone one base away is much larger.

CDR1 and CDR2, per the germline V gene, are SGHDN and FVKESK. The CDR3, from cysteine to phenylalanine, totals 13 residues. Only CDR3 DNA is held: 39 bases, read in frame from base 1. V is pared back by 4 bases and J by 4 bases, with 8 bases lying between the germline termini. The chain couples TRBV14 to TRBJ2-1; no confident D gene assignment can be made. This clonotype originated in a man younger than 45 with type 1 diabetes. Material for sequencing was naive CD4+ T cells from blood. The cell subset or site label corresponds to: true naive CD4+ T cells. The DNA is TGTGCCAGCAGCCCCCAGATTTACAATGAGCAGTTCTTC. It translates to CASSPQIYNEQFF.